The 7 T cell receptor beta chains below all came from one sample that was sequenced in a study of blood T cell repertoires in COVID-19. Libraries were prepared by immunoSEQ multiplex PCR; TCRdb keeps only in-frame clonotypes and omits some of them. The sample consists of fewer than 120,000 clones, about 70% of them appearing once. Sequencing used peripheral blood. These TCRs come from a woman aged 55-70 years with acute or convalescent COVID-19.

V gene TRBV10-1 combines with J gene TRBJ2-3, with TRBD2 matching over 9 bases. Germline-derived CDR1 and CDR2 are WNHNN and SYGVQD (reference sequence). The CDR3 has 15 residues. V lost 4 bases, J lost 1 base, and 3 bases stayed unmatched. The DNA for the CDR3 is TGCGCCAGCAGTGTCTCTAGCGGGGGCACAGATACGCAGTATTTT. Residues: CASSVSSGGTDTQYF.

The gene calls are TRBV6-2 or TRBV6-3 and TRBJ2-7; weak D call: TRBD2 (5 bases). There are 11 residues in the CDR3. Per the germline V gene, CDR1 is MNHEY and CDR2 is SVGEGT. V was trimmed by 5 bases and J by 7 bases, leaving 9 bases between them. The CDR3 protein is CASSRGYEQYF. The CDR3 DNA reads as TGTGCCAGCAGTCGGGGATATGAGCAGTACTTC.

V and J are TRBV2 and TRBJ1-5, with TRBD1 matching 7 bases. CDR3 length: 13 residues. CDR1 is SNHLY and CDR2 is FYNNEI in the germline V gene. Trimming removed 6 bases from V and 5 bases from J; junction bases left unmatched: 4. CDR3 sequence reads: CASSYRGYQPQHF. DNA for the CDR3: TGTGCCAGCAGCTACAGGGGCTATCAGCCCCAGCATTTT. Full variable domain (remainder filled in from reference TRBV2 and TRBJ1-5): EPEVTQTPSHQVTQMGQEVILRCVPISNHLYFYWYRQILGQKVEFLVSFYNNEISEKSEIFDDQFSVERPDGSNFTLKIRSTKLEDSAMYFCASSYRGYQPQHFGDGTRLSIL.

The chain joins TRBV30 to TRBJ2-6; 7 bases line up with TRBD1. V trimming: 0 bases; J trimming: 1 base; junction bases outside the gene matches: 9. Germline V lookup: CDR1 GTSNPN, CDR2 SVGIG (reference sequence). CDR3 length equals 18 residues. CDR3 residues: CAWSVGQGVYSGANVLTF. CDR3 nucleotides: TGTGCCTGGAGTGTAGGTCAGGGGGTTTATTCTGGGGCCAACGTCCTGACTTTC.

This clone appeared a single time. V usage is TRBV7-9 and J usage is TRBJ1-4; D gene ambiguous. Trimming pared 5 bases from V and 0 bases from J, leaving 10 bases between. Per the germline V gene, CDR1 is SEHNR and CDR2 is FQNEAQ (reference sequence). CDR3 length: 15 amino acids. The DNA of the CDR3 is TGTGCCAGCAGCGCCCGGGTTGCAACTAATGAAAAACTGTTTTTT. It translates to CASSARVATNEKLFF.

This clone has a handful of counts. CDR3 protein: CASSLQSGNTIYF. The CDR3 DNA follows: TGTGCCAGCTCACTTCAATCTGGAAACACCATATATTTT. This chain connects TRBV18 to TRBJ1-3; D is unresolved. There are 13 residues in the CDR3. Between the trimmed V and J ends, which lost 4 bases and 1 base, there was a span of 5 bases. The germline V gene has CDR1 KGHSH and CDR2 LQKENI.

The J gene is TRBJ1-2, the V gene TRBV15; 7 bases align to TRBD1. J gave up 12 bases and V 1 base, and 5 bases lay outside the gene matches. Germline V lookup: CDR1 LNHNV, CDR2 YYDKDF (reference sequence). The CDR3 runs 12 residues. The CDR3 region is CATSRAEGANTF. CDR3 bases: TGTGCCACCAGCAGAGCCGAGGGGGCAAACACCTTC.